The 27 T cell receptor beta chains reported below all come from one sample, sequenced in a study of blood T cell repertoires in COVID-19. TCRdb's copy holds only in-frame clones and misses some; the assay was immunoSEQ multiplex PCR. This sample has hundreds of thousands of clones, with about 89% found just once. The sequencing input was PBMCs or T cells enriched from blood (not recorded which). The receptors shown here come from a man in his forties or fifties in a cohort exposed to, infected with or recovered from COVID-19 (not recorded which).

The V and J genes are TRBV24-1 and TRBJ2-3; 10 bases agree with TRBD2. Germline CDR1 is KGHDR and CDR2 is SFDVKD. This CDR3 contains 15 residues. The J segment lost 3 bases and the V segment lost 3 bases, leaving 2 bases of the junction unmatched. Here the CDR3 reads CATSDPSGRTDTQYF. CDR3 sequence (DNA): TGTGCCACCAGTGATCCTAGCGGGAGAACAGATACGCAGTATTTT.

This sequence joins TRBV30 and TRBJ1-5; TRBD1 might be the D (5 bases). Deletions cut 1 base from V and 6 bases from J, with 10 bases between. Germline loops: CDR1 GTSNPN, CDR2 SVGIG (reference sequence). The CDR3 runs to 13 residues. This CDR3 reads CAWSDRGSQPQHF. The CDR3 DNA is TGTGCCTGGAGTGACCGGGGGAGTCAGCCCCAGCATTTT.

The genes are TRBV3-1 (or the pseudogene TRBV3-2) and TRBJ2-7, with 10 bases identical to TRBD1. In germline, CDR1 is LGHDT, CDR2 YNNKEL (reference sequence). The trim removed 5 bases at V and 3 bases at J, leaving 1 base unmatched. This CDR3 region has 13 residues. This CDR3 is CASSGTGDYEQYF. In DNA, the CDR3 is TGTGCCAGCAGCGGGACAGGGGACTACGAGCAGTACTTC.

CDR3 sequence (DNA): TGTGCCAGCGGGAAGCGGGAGGGCCAAGGGGACGCACAGTTCTTC. As protein: CASGKREGQGDAQFF. V usage is TRBV2 and J usage is TRBJ2-1; 10 nucleotides align to TRBD2. CDR3 length: 15 residues. Germline trimming cut 8 bases from V and 13 bases from J; bases unmatched to any gene: 17. The germline V gene encodes CDR1 SNHLY and CDR2 FYNNEI.

The J gene is TRBJ1-3, the V gene TRBV7-8; 11 bases are shared with TRBD1. The length of the CDR3 is 15 residues. Germline V lookup: CDR1 SGHVS, CDR2 FQNEAQ. J was trimmed by 8 bases and V by 5 bases; bases with no gene match: 8. The CDR3 DNA sequence: TGTGCCAGCAGCCAGCGGGACAGGGGGATCCACACCATATATTTT. Protein product: CASSQRDRGIHTIYF. The whole variable domain, filled in from reference TRBV7-8 and TRBJ1-3, reads GAGVSQSPRYKVAKRGQDVALRCDPISGHVSLFWYQQALGQGPEFLTYFQNEAQLDKSGLPSDRFFAERPEGSVSTLKIQRTQQEDSAVYLCASSQRDRGIHTIYFGEGSWLTVV.

The genes are TRBV7-9 and TRBJ2-7; 7 bases map to TRBD2. The germline V gene encodes CDR1 SEHNR and CDR2 FQNEAQ (reference sequence). After removal of 5 bases from V and 5 bases from J, the junction contained 9 bases not matched to a gene. The length of the CDR3 is 14 residues. DNA of the CDR3: TGTGCCAGCAGCCCAGAGACTAGCATCCACGAGCAGTACTTC. Protein sequence: CASSPETSIHEQYF.

The rearrangement joins TRBV2 to TRBJ1-5, with D possibly TRBD1 on 6 matching bases. The CDR3 totals 15 residues. The V gene's germline CDR1 is SNHLY and CDR2 FYNNEI. The germline V and J ends were trimmed by 5 bases and 4 bases, with 15 bases remaining between them. As DNA, the CDR3 is TGTGCCAGCAGTACAAGGGGGTCGGCGAATCAGCCCCAGCATTTT. Protein product: CASSTRGSANQPQHF.

The V call is TRBV4-2, the J call TRBJ2-1, with TRBD2 identical over 7 bases. Germline CDR1 and CDR2: LGHNA and YNFKEQ. The V segment lost 6 bases and the J segment 0 bases; nucleotides outside the gene matches: 5. This CDR3 region has 15 residues. CDR3 residues: CASSPGGPSYNEQFF. CDR3 sequence (DNA): TGTGCCAGCAGTCCGGGAGGCCCCTCCTACAATGAGCAGTTCTTC.

A single count supports this clone. This chain joins TRBV28 and TRBJ1-5, with D maybe TRBD1 (5 bases). The V gene's germline CDR1 is MDHEN and CDR2 SYDVKM. The CDR3 consists of 14 residues. Trimming pared 6 bases from V and 7 bases from J, leaving 16 bases between. Written as DNA, the CDR3 is TGTGCCAGCAGCCTCGGGGGGGGTTACCAGCCCCAGCATTTT. Its protein product is CASSLGGGYQPQHF.

A remark on this clone: In the same sample, other DNA sequences code for this CDR3. The rearrangement uses TRBV11-2 and TRBJ2-7; D gene ambiguous. Germline CDR1 SGHAT, CDR2 FQNNGV. There are 13 residues in the CDR3. Trimming cost V 3 bases and J 1 base, with 7 bases left between them. The CDR3 region is CASSFSGSYEQYF. CDR3 bases: TGTGCCAGCAGCTTCTCCGGGTCCTACGAGCAGTACTTC.

The chain carries TRBV6-1 and TRBJ2-1; the match to TRBD2 covers 8 bases. This CDR3 contains 16 residues. Germline V CDR1 and CDR2: MNHNS, SASEGT. After removal of 0 bases from V and 4 bases from J, the junction contained 5 bases not matched to a gene. Written as DNA, the CDR3 is TGTGCCAGCAGTGAAGCTCCGGGAGGGGAGTACAATGAGCAGTTCTTC. Amino acids: CASSEAPGGEYNEQFF.

The chain is built from TRBV27 and TRBJ1-2, with 9 bases that match TRBD1. With V trimmed by 6 bases and J by 4 bases, 15 bases remained unmatched. Germline V gene lookup returns CDR1 MNHEY and CDR2 SMNVEV (reference sequence). CDR3 size: 17 residues. CDR3 residues: CASRTILRDREGYGYTF. The CDR3 DNA sequence: TGTGCCAGCAGGACTATCCTCCGGGACAGGGAGGGCTATGGCTACACCTTC.

The chain joins TRBV2 to TRBJ2-3; 10 bases fit TRBD1. V shed 6 bases and J 4 bases; nucleotides not matched to a gene: 4. The CDR3 covers 14 residues. Germline V gene sequence: CDR1 SNHLY, CDR2 FYNNEI. Written as DNA, the CDR3 is TGTGCCAGCAGGGATGACAGGGGGCCAGATACGCAGTATTTT. It yields the protein CASRDDRGPDTQYF.

This clone has just a few counts. The CDR3 nucleotides read TGTGCCAGCAGTTACTCGGGCAGGGGAAGGGATCAGCCCCAGCATTTT. Its protein product is CASSYSGRGRDQPQHF. The rearrangement uses TRBV6-2 or TRBV6-3 and TRBJ1-5; weak D call: TRBD1 (6 bases). Germline lookup yields CDR1 MNHEY and CDR2 SVGEGT. The CDR3 is 16 amino acids. The germline V and J ends were trimmed by 0 bases and 5 bases, with 14 bases remaining between them.

The chain carries TRBV5-4 and TRBJ2-1, with D possibly being TRBD1 (6 bases). The germline gives CDR1 SGHNT, CDR2 YYREEE (reference sequence). V was shortened by 3 bases and J by 5 bases, with 18 bases between the two germline ends. CDR3 length: 16 residues. The CDR3 DNA sequence: TGTGCCAGCAGCTCCGGGACACAAAGGGCAAACAATGAGCAGTTCTTC. Protein product: CASSSGTQRANNEQFF.

The chain combines TRBV18 with TRBJ2-7, with a weak D call TRBD1 (5 bases). The CDR3 loop spans 14 amino acids. V was clipped by 5 bases and J by 1 base, with 12 bases between them. Germline CDR1 KGHSH, CDR2 LQKENI. CDR3 sequence: CASSFGAPSYEQYF. CDR3 DNA: TGTGCCAGCTCATTTGGGGCTCCATCCTACGAGCAGTACTTC.

The chain links TRBV3-1 (or the pseudogene TRBV3-2) to TRBJ2-3; possibly TRBD2 for D (5 bases). CDR1 and CDR2 from the germline V gene are LGHDT and YNNKEL (reference sequence). V was shortened by 6 bases and J by 3 bases, with 16 bases between the two germline ends. CDR3 length: 15 amino acids. For the CDR3, the DNA is TGTGCCAGCAGACGAGAGGGTGGAACGACAGATACGCAGTATTTT. This encodes CASRREGGTTDTQYF.

The rearrangement links TRBV7-9 to TRBJ1-2; 8 nucleotides agree with TRBD1. Trimming took 5 bases from V and 7 from J; bases not matched to a gene: 15. The germline V gene has CDR1 SEHNR and CDR2 FQNEAQ (reference sequence). The CDR3 length is 16 residues. This CDR3 reads CASSRRTGLTGGGYTF. The CDR3 DNA reads as TGTGCCAGCAGCCGCCGGACAGGGCTAACGGGCGGTGGCTACACCTTC.

The chain links TRBV15 to TRBJ1-2; D not resolved. Trimming pared 0 bases from V and 4 bases from J, leaving 18 bases between. The CDR3 is 17 residues long. Germline V CDR1 and CDR2: LNHNV, YYDKDF (reference sequence). DNA of the CDR3: TGTGCCACCAGCAGAGAACCGATTCGAAGGCGAGGCTATGGCTACACCTTC. This gives the protein CATSREPIRRRGYGYTF.

The chain has TRBV27 and TRBJ2-7, with a possible D match to TRBD2 (5 bases). V lost 6 bases and J 2 bases, leaving 14 bases between the germline ends. CDR3 length: 14 residues. The germline V gene has CDR1 MNHEY and CDR2 SMNVEV (reference sequence). This CDR3 reads CASSLPGRTYEQYF. The DNA for the CDR3 is TGTGCCAGCAGCTTACCGGGGAGAACCTACGAGCAGTACTTC.

The chain combines TRBV18 with TRBJ1-2; D is possibly TRBD1 (6 bases). Germline assignment: CDR1 KGHSH and CDR2 LQKENI. The CDR3 contains 13 residues. Deletions cut 6 bases from V and 5 bases from J, with 13 bases between. The CDR3 DNA follows: TGTGCCAGCTCGCTGGACAGCTCATATGGCTACACCTTC. Protein sequence: CASSLDSSYGYTF.

The J gene is TRBJ2-7, the V gene TRBV7-8, with TRBD1 identical over 8 bases. V shed 4 bases, J shed 0 bases, and the junction held 8 bases outside the gene matches. The CDR3 consists of 16 residues. Germline CDR1 SGHVS, CDR2 FQNEAQ. CDR3 DNA sequence: TGTGCCAGCAGCTCCCAGGGGGCGGCTATCTCCTACGAGCAGTACTTC. This codes for CASSSQGAAISYEQYF.

V is TRBV2 and J is TRBJ2-1; 13 bases map to TRBD2. The CDR3 is 16 amino acids. Germline CDR1 and CDR2: SNHLY and FYNNEI. J gave up 9 bases and V 5 bases, and 10 bases lay outside the gene matches. The chain's CDR3 is CASSPQRGLAGSEQFF. DNA for the CDR3: TGTGCCAGCAGTCCCCAGCGGGGACTAGCGGGAAGTGAGCAGTTCTTC. The entire variable domain, with the rest obtained from reference TRBV2 and TRBJ2-1, is as follows: EPEVTQTPSHQVTQMGQEVILRCVPISNHLYFYWYRQILGQKVEFLVSFYNNEISEKSEIFDDQFSVERPDGSNFTLKIRSTKLEDSAMYFCASSPQRGLAGSEQFFGPGTRLTVL.

The V and J genes are TRBV27 and TRBJ2-7; 10 bases are shared with TRBD1. CDR3 size: 14 residues. The ends lost 6 bases at V and 4 bases at J; junction bases unmatched: 6. The germline V gene has CDR1 MNHEY and CDR2 SMNVEV (reference sequence). The CDR3 DNA follows: TGTGCCAGCAGGCGGGACAGGGGCTGGTACGAGCAGTACTTC. Its translation: CASRRDRGWYEQYF.

The genes are TRBV28 and TRBJ1-2, with D maybe TRBD1 (5 bases). V gave up 1 base and J gave up 4 bases, with 10 bases separating them. Germline assignment: CDR1 MDHEN and CDR2 SYDVKM. This CDR3 contains 14 residues. The CDR3: CASSLSWGGYGYTF. Written as DNA, the CDR3 is TGTGCCAGCAGTTTATCTTGGGGGGGCTATGGCTACACCTTC.

The genes are TRBV9 and TRBJ1-2; 7 bases map to TRBD1. Trimming cost V 4 bases and J 4 bases; bases outside gene matches: 1. CDR1 is SGDLS and CDR2 is YYNGEE in the germline V gene. The CDR3 contains 12 residues. The CDR3 here is CASSRQGYGYTF. For the CDR3, the DNA is TGTGCCAGCAGCCGACAGGGCTATGGCTACACCTTC. Full variable domain (outside the CDR3, taken from reference TRBV9 and TRBJ1-2): DSGVTQTPKHLITATGQRVTLRCSPRSGDLSVYWYQQSLDQGLQFLIQYYNGEERAKGNILERFSAQQFPDLHSELNLSSLELGDSALYFCASSRQGYGYTFGSGTRLTVV.

This rearrangement joins TRBV24-1 to TRBJ2-1; the match to TRBD1 covers 7 bases. V lost 2 bases and J lost 4; bases outside the gene matches: 7. Germline values: CDR1 KGHDR, CDR2 SFDVKD. This CDR3 has 16 amino acids. CDR3 sequence reads: CATSDSTGMSYNEQFF. The CDR3 DNA reads as TGTGCCACCAGTGATTCGACAGGGATGAGTTACAATGAGCAGTTCTTC.